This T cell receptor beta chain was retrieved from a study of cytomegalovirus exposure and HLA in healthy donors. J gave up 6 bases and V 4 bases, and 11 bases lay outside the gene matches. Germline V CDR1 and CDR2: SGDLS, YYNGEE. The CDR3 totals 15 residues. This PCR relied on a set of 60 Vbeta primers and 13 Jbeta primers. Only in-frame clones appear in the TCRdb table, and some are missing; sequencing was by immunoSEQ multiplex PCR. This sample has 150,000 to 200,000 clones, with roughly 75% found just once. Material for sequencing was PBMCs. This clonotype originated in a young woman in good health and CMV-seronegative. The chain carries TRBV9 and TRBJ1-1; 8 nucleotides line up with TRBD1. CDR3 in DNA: TGTGCCAGCAGCCCCCGGACAGGGCCAGGTGCTGAAGCTTTCTTT. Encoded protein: CASSPRTGPGAEAFF. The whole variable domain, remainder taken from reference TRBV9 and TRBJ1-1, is DSGVTQTPKHLITATGQRVTLRCSPRSGDLSVYWYQQSLDQGLQFLIQYYNGEERAKGNILERFSAQQFPDLHSELNLSSLELGDSALYFCASSPRTGPGAEAFFGQGTRLTVV.